This TCR beta chain originates from a study of blood T cell repertoires in COVID-19. V was trimmed by 7 bases and J by 5 bases, leaving 15 bases between them. Germline loops: CDR1 SGHRS, CDR2 YFSETQ. This CDR3 spans 14 amino acids. Data came from immunoSEQ multiplex PCR; TCRdb stores just in-frame clones and leaves some out. Altogether 130,000 or so clones are present, over 75% being singletons, with the ten largest covering 3.9%. Sequenced: peripheral blood. The chain joins TRBV5-1 to TRBJ2-2; D uncertain. The sequence came from a man in his fifties or sixties with acute or convalescent COVID-19. CDR3 in amino acids: CASRPATQTGELFF. The DNA of the CDR3 is TGCGCCAGCCGCCCCGCGACTCAGACCGGGGAGCTGTTTTTT.